Below are 9 T cell receptor beta chains sequenced from a single sample in a study of cytomegalovirus exposure and HLA in healthy donors. Sequencing was performed with immunoSEQ multiplex PCR; in TCRdb, only in-frame clones are kept and a portion is missing. The table shows about 130,000 clones, with around 80% occurring only once. The specimen was PBMCs. These receptors originate from a man aged 25-45 years in good health and CMV-seropositive.

This rearrangement joins TRBV5-1 to TRBJ1-1; 7 bases are a match to TRBD1. The CDR3 is made up of 13 amino acids. The germline V gene encodes CDR1 SGHRS and CDR2 YFSETQ. Losses at the gene ends were 7 bases for V and 4 bases for J; bases not matched to a gene: 7. In DNA, the CDR3 is TGCGCCAGCCACAGGGGCGAGGCCACTGAAGCTTTCTTT. It encodes CASHRGEATEAFF.

The chain uses TRBV7-2 and TRBJ2-7, with TRBD2 matching over 12 bases. Germline V gene sequence: CDR1 SGHTA, CDR2 FQGNSA. CDR3 length equals 13 residues. Trimming took 6 bases from V and 6 from J; bases not matched to a gene: 3. Here the CDR3 reads CASSSSGGGEQYF. CDR3 coding DNA: TGTGCCAGCAGTTCTAGCGGGGGGGGCGAGCAGTACTTC.

This clone was detected once. This sequence joins TRBV18 and TRBJ2-5, with TRBD1 matching 8 bases. Germline CDR1 reads KGHSH; CDR2 reads LQKENI. This CDR3 comprises 13 residues. J lost 3 bases, V lost 3 bases, and 0 bases had no gene match. CDR3 sequence: CASSPGQEETQYF. Here the CDR3 DNA reads TGTGCCAGCTCACCGGGACAGGAAGAGACCCAGTACTTC. The complete variable domain, with remaining parts taken from reference TRBV18 and TRBJ2-5, reads NAGVMQNPRHLVRRRGQEARLRCSPMKGHSHVYWYRQLPEEGLKFMVYLQKENIIDESGMPKERFSAEFPKEGPSILRIQQVVRGDSAAYFCASSPGQEETQYFGPGTRLLVL.

The V and J genes are TRBV5-4 and TRBJ1-2; 8 nucleotides match TRBD1. There are 16 residues in the CDR3. Germline V lookup: CDR1 SGHNT, CDR2 YYREEE (reference sequence). The V gene end was trimmed by 0 bases and the J gene end by 0 bases; junction bases not matched to a gene: 4. The CDR3 DNA is TGTGCCAGCAGCTTGGCCCTACAGGGGGCTAACTATGGCTACACCTTC. Translation: CASSLALQGANYGYTF.

V gene TRBV21-1 combines with J gene TRBJ2-7; TRBD1 is the table's D call, not checked against the DNA. TRBV21-1 is an annotated pseudogene. This CDR3 is built from 13 residues. Here the CDR3 reads CASIPDRADEQYF. The CDR3 DNA reads TGTGCCAGCATCCCGGACAGGGCTGACGAGCAGTACTTC.

The rearrangement links TRBV5-4 to TRBJ1-1, with D possibly matching TRBD1 (6 bases). Germline CDR1 and CDR2: SGHNT and YYREEE (reference sequence). This CDR3 is built from 14 residues. V lost 4 bases and J 0 bases, leaving 10 bases between the germline ends. This CDR3 reads CASSLRGLNTEAFF. DNA for the CDR3: TGTGCCAGCAGCCTCAGGGGATTGAACACTGAAGCTTTCTTT.

This sequence joins TRBV9 and TRBJ1-2; D ambiguous. Trimming took 1 base from V and 4 from J, leaving 14 bases between them. This CDR3 contains 15 residues. Germline V gene data show CDR1 as SGDLS and CDR2 as YYNGEE. The CDR3 DNA follows: TGTGCCAGCAGCGTATCGAGCAATTCCGCCTATGGCTACACCTTC. This codes for CASSVSSNSAYGYTF.

This clone showed up just a few times. CDR3 in amino acids: CASSQDLIRGGFNQPQHF. DNA of the CDR3: TGCGCCAGCAGCCAAGATTTAATTCGGGGGGGATTCAATCAGCCCCAGCATTTT. The rearrangement links TRBV4-3 to TRBJ1-5; maybe TRBD1 (5 bases). V lost 0 bases, J lost 3 bases, and 18 bases lay in between. The CDR3 is 18 residues long. The germline gives CDR1 LGHNA, CDR2 YSLEER.

Only one count was recorded for this clone. The chain carries TRBV2 and TRBJ1-4, with D possibly matching TRBD1 (6 bases). The CDR3 contains 16 residues. Germline CDR1 and CDR2: SNHLY and FYNNEI. V dropped 6 bases and J dropped 0 bases, with 14 bases sitting between them. The CDR3 is CASRPGHQATNEKLFF. In nucleotides, the CDR3 is TGTGCCAGCAGGCCGGGACACCAAGCAACTAATGAAAAACTGTTTTTT.